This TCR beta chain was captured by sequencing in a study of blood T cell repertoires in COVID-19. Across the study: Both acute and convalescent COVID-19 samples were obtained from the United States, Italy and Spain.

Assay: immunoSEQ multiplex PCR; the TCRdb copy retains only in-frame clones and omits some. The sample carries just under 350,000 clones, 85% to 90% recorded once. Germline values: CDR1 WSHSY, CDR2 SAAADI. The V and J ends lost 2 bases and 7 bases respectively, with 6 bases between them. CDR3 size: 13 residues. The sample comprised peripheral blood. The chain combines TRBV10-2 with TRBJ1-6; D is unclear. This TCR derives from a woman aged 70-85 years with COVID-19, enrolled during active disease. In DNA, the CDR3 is TGCGCCAGCAGTGAGGAGTGGAATTCACCCCTCCACTTT. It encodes CASSEEWNSPLHF.